Below, 22 T cell receptor beta chains from the same sample are listed, as sequenced in a study of blood T cell repertoires in COVID-19. Data came from immunoSEQ multiplex PCR; TCRdb stores just in-frame clones and leaves some out. The sample carries around 160,000 clones, over 85% recorded once. The specimen was peripheral blood. These receptors were collected from a man aged 60-69 years with active or convalescent COVID-19.

This chain links TRBV4-1 with TRBJ1-2; D is possibly TRBD1 (5 bases). V lost 3 bases and J 1 base, leaving 12 bases between the germline ends. The CDR3 runs 15 residues. Per the germline V gene, CDR1 is MGHRA and CDR2 is YSYEKL. The CDR3, as DNA: TGCGCCAGCAGCCAGGGGCCTAACGATAACTATGGCTACACCTTC. This gives the protein CASSQGPNDNYGYTF.

This clone occurred once. The chain carries TRBV5-6 and TRBJ2-3; D possibly corresponds to TRBD2 (5 bases). Germline V gives CDR1 SGHDT, CDR2 YYEEEE. Trimming removed 4 bases at V and 3 bases at J, with 18 bases between. The length of the CDR3 is 16 residues. CDR3 sequence: CASSLLGGGTTDTQYF. The CDR3 coding sequence is TGTGCCAGCAGCCTACTAGGAGGTGGAACTACAGATACGCAGTATTTT. Full variable domain (missing parts from reference TRBV5-6 and TRBJ2-3): DAGVTQSPTHLIKTRGQQVTLRCSPKSGHDTVSWYQQALGQGPQFIFQYYEEEERQRGNFPDRFSGHQFPNYSSELNVNALLLGDSALYLCASSLLGGGTTDTQYFGPGTRLTVL.

The rearrangement links TRBV6-5 to TRBJ1-5, with 9 nucleotides matching TRBD1. The junction had 10 bases not matched to a gene; V was cut back by 6 bases and J by 7 bases. This CDR3 spans 15 amino acids. The germline V gene has CDR1 MNHEY and CDR2 SVGAGI. As DNA, the CDR3 is TGTGCCAGCAGCCAAACAGGGGGCCGAGGGCAGCCCCAGCATTTT. This codes for CASSQTGGRGQPQHF.

This chain uses TRBV28 with TRBJ2-7; 9 nucleotides line up with TRBD1. This CDR3 has 14 amino acids. Trimming took 2 bases from V and 4 from J; bases not matched to a gene: 3. Germline V gene sequence: CDR1 MDHEN, CDR2 SYDVKM. CDR3 nucleotide sequence: TGTGCCAGCAGTTTAGGGACAGGGAGGTACGAGCAGTACTTC. This gives the protein CASSLGTGRYEQYF.

The CDR3, as DNA: TGTGCCAGCAGCCTCCCCTGGGCGTCAACTAATGAAAAACTGTTTTTT. Translated: CASSLPWASTNEKLFF. V usage is TRBV11-3 and J usage is TRBJ1-4; D gene unclear. CDR1 and CDR2 from the germline V gene are SGHNT and YENEEA. CDR3 size: 16 residues. Trimming stripped 5 bases from V and 0 bases from J, with 13 bases between.

This clone was recorded a few times. This chain links TRBV9 with TRBJ1-3; no clear D gene. CDR1 is SGDLS and CDR2 is YYNGEE in the germline V gene. The germline V and J ends were trimmed by 0 bases and 3 bases, with 13 bases remaining between them. CDR3 length: 16 residues. The CDR3 loop is CASSVAGRPDGNTIYF. The CDR3 region has the DNA TGTGCCAGCAGCGTAGCTGGCAGGCCGGATGGAAACACCATATATTTT.

This chain links TRBV7-2 with TRBJ1-5; TRBD1 matches at 10 bases. V trimming: 5 bases; J trimming: 6 bases; junction bases outside the gene matches: 7. Germline values: CDR1 SGHTA, CDR2 FQGNSA. The CDR3 extends over 15 amino acids. CDR3 region: CASSTDRGRVQPQHF. CDR3 DNA sequence: TGTGCCAGCAGCACAGACAGGGGGCGCGTTCAGCCCCAGCATTTT. The variable domain in full, with the rest retrieved from reference TRBV7-2 and TRBJ1-5, is GAGVSQSPSNKVTEKGKDVELRCDPISGHTALYWYRQSLGQGLEFLIYFQGNSAPDKSGLPSDRFSAERTGGSVSTLTIQRTQQEDSAVYLCASSTDRGRVQPQHFGDGTRLSIL.

This chain's CDR3 is CSASRTSGVQETQYF. The CDR3 region has the DNA TGCAGTGCTAGTCGGACTAGCGGGGTTCAAGAGACCCAGTACTTC. This sequence joins TRBV20-1 and TRBJ2-5, with 12 positions matching TRBD2. This CDR3 is 15 amino acids long. Germline CDR1 reads DFQATT; CDR2 reads SNEGSKA (reference sequence). V gave up 3 bases and J gave up 2 bases; unmatched junction bases: 4.

The CDR3 loop is CATSDYRTGIGETQYF. The CDR3 region has the DNA TGTGCCACCAGTGATTATCGGACAGGGATTGGGGAGACCCAGTACTTC. The V gene is TRBV24-1, the J gene TRBJ2-5; 8 bases are a match to TRBD1. This CDR3 is 16 amino acids long. J was trimmed by 5 bases and V by 2 bases; bases with no gene match: 9. From germline, CDR1 is KGHDR and CDR2 SFDVKD.

V gene TRBV19 combines with J gene TRBJ2-5, with D uncertain. The CDR3 is 15 residues long. Looked up from germline, CDR1 is LNHDA and CDR2 is SQIVND (reference sequence). V lost 0 bases, J lost 4 bases, and 12 bases lay in between. CDR3 sequence: CASSIDLSTRETQYF. Here the CDR3 DNA reads TGTGCCAGTAGTATAGATCTTTCCACACGAGAGACCCAGTACTTC.

This clone was picked up one time. J is TRBJ2-1 and V is TRBV5-1, with TRBD2 identical over 7 bases. The CDR3 covers 15 residues. Germline V gene lookup returns CDR1 SGHRS and CDR2 YFSETQ. J gave up 1 base and V 4 bases, and 5 bases lay outside the gene matches. In nucleotides, the CDR3 is TGCGCCAGCAGCGGCGGGGGTAGGTCCTACAATGAGCAGTTCTTC. Translated: CASSGGGRSYNEQFF.

The chain recombines TRBV7-7 with TRBJ2-1; D remains unclear. Germline CDR1 and CDR2: SSHAT and FNYEAQ (reference sequence). CDR3 length equals 16 residues. The germline V and J ends were trimmed by 1 base and 0 bases, with 10 bases remaining between them. The CDR3 DNA reads as TGTGCCAGCAGCTTAGGTTTCACTCCCTCCTACAATGAGCAGTTCTTC. Protein product: CASSLGFTPSYNEQFF.

V usage is TRBV18 and J usage is TRBJ1-5; 8 nucleotides agree with TRBD1. This CDR3 contains 14 residues. The germline V gene has CDR1 KGHSH and CDR2 LQKENI. After removal of 6 bases from V and 7 bases from J, the junction contained 8 bases not matched to a gene. The chain's CDR3 is CASSQTGGRQPQHF. In nucleotides, the CDR3 is TGTGCCAGCTCGCAAACAGGGGGGAGGCAGCCCCAGCATTTT.

The rearrangement links TRBV6-1 to TRBJ1-2, with 9 bases lining up with TRBD1. The J segment lost 4 bases and the V segment lost 5 bases, leaving 8 bases of the junction unmatched. The CDR3 is 15 amino acids. Per the germline V gene, CDR1 is MNHNS and CDR2 is SASEGT. CDR3 amino acids: CASSSPGQGIYGYTF. The CDR3, as DNA: TGTGCCAGCAGTTCACCGGGACAGGGTATCTATGGCTACACCTTC.

The rearrangement joins TRBV10-3 to TRBJ1-2; 10 nucleotides match TRBD1. V lost 3 bases and J lost 3; bases outside the gene matches: 4. The germline gives CDR1 ENHRY, CDR2 SYGVKD. The CDR3 consists of 15 residues. The CDR3 coding sequence is TGTGCCATCAGTGAAATGGACAGGGGGGACTATGGCTACACCTTC. Its translation is CAISEMDRGDYGYTF.

This clone was picked up one time. The chain links TRBV4-2 to TRBJ2-1; 9 nucleotides align to TRBD2. CDR1 and CDR2 (germline): LGHNA, YNFKEQ. V trimming: 4 bases; J trimming: 5 bases; junction bases outside the gene matches: 9. The CDR3 is 16 residues long. CDR3 amino acids: CASSRTTGTSNNEQFF. CDR3 bases: TGTGCCAGCAGCCGCACCACCGGGACTAGCAACAATGAGCAGTTCTTC.

V gene TRBV3-1 (or the pseudogene TRBV3-2) combines with J gene TRBJ2-7; possible D gene TRBD2, 6 bases. The length of the CDR3 is 15 residues. Germline loops: CDR1 LGHDT, CDR2 YNNKEL (reference sequence). The ends were cut back, 2 bases at V and 4 bases at J, with 15 bases in the middle. CDR3 in DNA: TGTGCCAGCAGCCAATTCGCACTAGCCTCATACGAGCAGTACTTC. It encodes CASSQFALASYEQYF.

The chain combines TRBV3-1 (or the pseudogene TRBV3-2) with TRBJ2-7, with a tentative D call TRBD1 (5 bases). The CDR3 consists of 13 residues. The V end lost 1 base, the J end lost 7 bases, and 11 bases lay between the germline ends. The germline V gene encodes CDR1 LGHDT and CDR2 YNNKEL (reference sequence). The chain's CDR3 is CASSQVGDREQYF. The CDR3 region has the DNA TGTGCCAGCAGCCAAGTAGGGGATCGAGAGCAGTACTTC.

Only one count was recorded for this clone. V and J are TRBV18 and TRBJ2-1; 7 bases map to TRBD2. The J segment lost 6 bases and the V segment lost 2 bases, leaving 10 bases of the junction unmatched. Germline CDR1 and CDR2: KGHSH and LQKENI. The CDR3 is 16 amino acids. The CDR3 reads CASSPSPATSLNEQFF. The CDR3 DNA is TGTGCCAGCTCACCATCCCCGGCGACTAGCCTCAATGAGCAGTTCTTC.

This chain links TRBV24-1 with TRBJ1-3; TRBD1 might be the D (6 bases). The germline V gene encodes CDR1 KGHDR and CDR2 SFDVKD. V lost 7 bases and J 3 bases, leaving 15 bases between the germline ends. This CDR3 has 15 residues. As DNA, the CDR3 is TGTGCCACCAGGGAAAACAGGGTTAGTGGAAACACCATATATTTT. Its translation: CATRENRVSGNTIYF.

This chain joins TRBV6-5 and TRBJ1-2; 8 bases are shared with TRBD1. Germline V gene data show CDR1 as MNHEY and CDR2 as SVGAGI. Unmatched junction bases numbered 5, after V lost 4 bases and J lost 4 bases. The CDR3 totals 14 residues. The CDR3 DNA follows: TGTGCCAGCAGTTTGACAGGGGAGGTCTATGGCTACACCTTC. It translates to CASSLTGEVYGYTF.

V is TRBV15 and J is TRBJ2-5; 14 bases are a match to TRBD2. CDR3 length: 17 residues. Germline V lookup: CDR1 LNHNV, CDR2 YYDKDF (reference sequence). Germline trimming cut 3 bases from V and 4 bases from J; bases unmatched to any gene: 7. CDR3 in amino acids: CATSRGTSGGGLETQYF. The CDR3 coding sequence is TGTGCCACCAGCAGGGGGACTAGCGGGGGAGGGCTAGAGACCCAGTACTTC.